A single sample gave rise to the 12 T cell receptor beta chains below, sequenced in a study of blood T cell repertoires in COVID-19. Here immunoSEQ multiplex PCR was the method, and the copy in TCRdb shows in-frame clones only, minus some. There are about 300,000 clones in the sample; under 90% occur only once, and roughly 4.5% lies in the top ten. Specimen: PBMCs or T cells enriched from blood (not recorded which). Every receptor here comes from a man aged 30-40 years who had recovered from COVID-19.

The chain joins TRBV18 to TRBJ1-5; TRBD1 is a possible D gene (5 bases). The V end lost 6 bases, the J end lost 7 bases, and 10 bases lay between the germline ends. CDR3 length equals 12 residues. The germline V gene has CDR1 KGHSH and CDR2 LQKENI. DNA of the CDR3: TGTGCCAGCTCGTCGCAGGGCCAGCCCCAGCATTTT. Amino acids: CASSSQGQPQHF.

The chain employs TRBV5-1 and TRBJ1-2; tentative D call: TRBD1 (6 bases). The V and J ends lost 0 bases and 0 bases respectively, with 9 bases between them. The CDR3 has 15 residues. Looked up from germline, CDR1 is SGHRS and CDR2 is YFSETQ. The DNA for the CDR3 is TGCGCCAGCAGCTTGGGGACAGAGGCTAACTATGGCTACACCTTC. The encoded protein is CASSLGTEANYGYTF.

This clone was observed a single time. V gene TRBV27 combines with J gene TRBJ1-6, with 9 bases lining up with TRBD1. Germline V CDR1 and CDR2: MNHEY, SMNVEV (reference sequence). V gave up 5 bases and J gave up 9 bases; unmatched junction bases: 8. The CDR3 contains 15 residues. The CDR3 DNA reads as TGTGCCAGCAGTCCATCGCCGGGACAGGGTTCACCCCTCCACTTT. Protein: CASSPSPGQGSPLHF.

The chain uses TRBV19 and TRBJ2-7, with 12 bases that match TRBD1. Looked up from germline, CDR1 is LNHDA and CDR2 is SQIVND (reference sequence). V dropped 3 bases and J dropped 7; count of bases not matched to a gene: 4. This CDR3 is built from 14 residues. The CDR3: CASSMGQGAVEQYF. CDR3 in DNA: TGTGCCAGTAGTATGGGACAGGGGGCAGTAGAGCAGTACTTC.

This chain joins TRBV5-1 and TRBJ1-5; no firm D call. The V gene's germline CDR1 is SGHRS and CDR2 YFSETQ. V was trimmed by 4 bases and J by 10 bases, leaving 15 bases between them. The CDR3 contains 13 residues. Here the CDR3 reads CASSPRDPYPQHF. For the CDR3, the DNA is TGCGCCAGCAGCCCCCGGGATCCATACCCCCAGCATTTT.

The rearrangement joins TRBV3-1 (or the pseudogene TRBV3-2) to TRBJ2-7; 8 bases line up with TRBD2. Trimming took 0 bases from V and 2 from J; bases not matched to a gene: 12. This CDR3 region has 18 residues. Germline V gene data show CDR1 as LGHDT and CDR2 as YNNKEL (reference sequence). CDR3 region: CASSQDHPVGTRAYEQYF. CDR3 coding DNA: TGTGCCAGCAGCCAAGATCATCCTGTGGGGACTAGGGCCTACGAGCAGTACTTC.

V gene TRBV5-1 combines with J gene TRBJ2-6, with D possibly being TRBD1 (6 bases). V was shortened by 7 bases and J by 4 bases, with 15 bases between the two germline ends. The germline V gene has CDR1 SGHRS and CDR2 YFSETQ. CDR3 length: 15 residues. CDR3 residues: CASDPQGPGANVLTF. In DNA, the CDR3 is TGCGCCAGCGACCCCCAGGGGCCCGGGGCCAACGTCCTGACTTTC.

This clone occurred many times. The chain has TRBV6-4 and TRBJ1-2; possibly TRBD1 for D (5 bases). This CDR3 spans 17 amino acids. V lost 2 bases and J 1 base, leaving 17 bases between the germline ends. The germline V gene encodes CDR1 MRHNA and CDR2 SNTAGT. The CDR3 sequence: CASSDQADSPDNYGYTF. As DNA, the CDR3 is TGTGCCAGCAGTGACCAGGCAGACAGCCCTGATAACTATGGCTACACCTTC.

The chain uses TRBV6-1 and TRBJ2-3, with D maybe TRBD2 (6 bases). The CDR3 sequence is 15 residues long. V was clipped by 0 bases and J by 5 bases, with 12 bases between them. Germline V gene lookup returns CDR1 MNHNS and CDR2 SASEGT. The CDR3 is CASSEADGSVDTQYF. As DNA, the CDR3 is TGTGCCAGCAGTGAAGCTGACGGGAGTGTAGATACGCAGTATTTT.

CDR3 nucleotides: TGTGCCACCAGCAGCGAAACAGGGAGCAATCAGCCCCAGCATTTT. It specifies CATSSETGSNQPQHF. The chain links TRBV15 to TRBJ1-5; D is perhaps TRBD1 (6 bases). Germline V CDR1 and CDR2: LNHNV, YYDKDF (reference sequence). Between the trimmed V and J ends, which lost 3 bases and 1 base, there was a span of 10 bases. This CDR3 comprises 15 residues.

The chain recombines TRBV14 with TRBJ2-7; no clear D gene. This CDR3 is built from 16 residues. The V and J ends lost 0 bases and 4 bases respectively, with 16 bases between them. CDR1 and CDR2 (germline): SGHDN, FVKESK. CDR3 loop: CASSQDHGWRAYEQYF. The CDR3 bases are TGTGCCAGCAGCCAAGATCACGGCTGGAGAGCTTACGAGCAGTACTTC.

The chain recombines TRBV5-4 with TRBJ2-1; 8 nucleotides align to TRBD2. Germline CDR1 reads SGHNT; CDR2 reads YYREEE (reference sequence). This CDR3 region has 17 residues. The J segment lost 6 bases and the V segment lost 1 base, leaving 12 bases of the junction unmatched. The CDR3 DNA reads as TGTGCCAGCAGCTTGAGGCTAGCGGGCCTCTTTTTCAATGAGCAGTTCTTC. It codes for CASSLRLAGLFFNEQFF.